The 32 T cell receptor beta chains reported below all come from one sample, sequenced in a study of blood T cell repertoires in COVID-19. The method was immunoSEQ multiplex PCR; TCRdb's version includes in-frame clones alone and lacks a portion of them. The sample includes under 300,000 clones, around 90% of them seen just once. Sequencing was done on a sample of PBMCs or T cells enriched from blood (not recorded which). The receptor set was obtained from a woman in her forties or fifties who had recovered from COVID-19.

This clone was recorded a few times. This chain links TRBV19 with TRBJ1-4; D gene ambiguous. The CDR3 is 14 amino acids. CDR1 and CDR2 from the germline V gene are LNHDA and SQIVND (reference sequence). Trimming stripped 6 bases from V and 10 bases from J, with 18 bases between. CDR3 region: CASRNSGNFPKLFF. The CDR3 nucleotides are TGTGCCAGTAGGAACAGCGGGAACTTCCCAAAACTGTTTTTT.

The chain is built from TRBV7-2 and TRBJ2-1, with TRBD1 as a possible D gene (7 bases). The length of the CDR3 is 14 residues. From germline, CDR1 is SGHTA and CDR2 FQGNSA. Trimming removed 4 bases at V and 7 bases at J, with 14 bases between. The CDR3 nucleotides are TGTGCCAGCAGCTACAGGGGCGCGGGGAATGAGCAGTTCTTC. Translation gives CASSYRGAGNEQFF.

The V gene is TRBV9, the J gene TRBJ2-1; D possibly corresponds to TRBD2 (5 bases). Trimming removed 0 bases from V and 9 bases from J, with 10 bases in between. This CDR3 comprises 13 residues. CDR1 SGDLS and CDR2 YYNGEE come from the germline V gene. CDR3 sequence: CASSVVASGEQFF. CDR3 nucleotides: TGTGCCAGCAGCGTAGTTGCGAGCGGTGAGCAGTTCTTC. The complete variable domain, with remaining parts taken from reference TRBV9 and TRBJ2-1, reads DSGVTQTPKHLITATGQRVTLRCSPRSGDLSVYWYQQSLDQGLQFLIQYYNGEERAKGNILERFSAQQFPDLHSELNLSSLELGDSALYFCASSVVASGEQFFGPGTRLTVL.

The chain joins TRBV12-3 or TRBV12-4 to TRBJ1-3; a weak D match, TRBD1 (5 bases). The length of the CDR3 is 13 residues. V was shortened by 2 bases and J by 7 bases, with 9 bases between the two germline ends. This CDR3 is CASSLRQMNTIYF. CDR3 nucleotides: TGTGCCAGCAGTTTACGACAGATGAACACCATATATTTT.

This clone was counted a few times. The same CDR3 also results from other DNA sequences found in this sample. The rearrangement links TRBV5-1 to TRBJ2-1; no clear D. V gave up 2 bases and J gave up 0 bases, with 6 bases separating them. This CDR3 has 14 amino acids. The germline V gene encodes CDR1 SGHRS and CDR2 YFSETQ. CDR3 protein: CASSFGSSYNEQFF. The CDR3 DNA follows: TGCGCCAGCAGCTTCGGTAGCTCCTACAATGAGCAGTTCTTC. Combining the CDR3 with reference TRBV5-1 and TRBJ2-1 gives the whole variable domain KAGVTQTPRYLIKTRGQQVTLSCSPISGHRSVSWYQQTPGQGLQFLFEYFSETQRNKGNFPGRFSGRQFSNSRSEMNVSTLELGDSALYLCASSFGSSYNEQFFGPGTRLTVL.

This clone appeared once. The chain couples TRBV11-1 to TRBJ2-7; TRBD2 matches at 7 bases. The V gene end was trimmed by 1 base and the J gene end by 4 bases; junction bases not matched to a gene: 7. This CDR3 region has 15 residues. CDR1 SGHAT and CDR2 FQDESV come from the germline V gene (reference sequence). Here the CDR3 DNA reads TGTGCCAGCAGCTTAGGGGCGGGAGAATGGTACGAGCAGTACTTC. Translated, it gives CASSLGAGEWYEQYF.

Only a few counts were recorded for this clone. The chain has TRBV6-4 and TRBJ1-2, with 7 bases fitting TRBD1. CDR3 length: 14 amino acids. The germline V gene encodes CDR1 MRHNA and CDR2 SNTAGT. With V trimmed by 5 bases and J by 2 bases, 5 bases remained unmatched. For the CDR3, the DNA is TGTGCCAGCAGTCCGGGGACAGACAACTATGGCTACACCTTC. Its protein product is CASSPGTDNYGYTF.

V and J are TRBV28 and TRBJ1-2; D uncertain. Germline V CDR1 and CDR2: MDHEN, SYDVKM. Between the trimmed V and J ends, which lost 1 base and 1 base, there was a span of 19 bases. The CDR3 is 18 residues long. CDR3 sequence reads: CASSLFGFSGILNYGYTF. The CDR3 DNA reads TGTGCCAGCAGTTTATTTGGGTTTTCGGGAATTCTTAACTATGGCTACACCTTC.

The rearrangement links TRBV29-1 to TRBJ2-3, with D hard to call. The V end lost 0 bases, the J end lost 0 bases, and 19 bases lay between the germline ends. CDR3 length: 18 amino acids. Germline values: CDR1 SQVTM, CDR2 ANQGSEA. The CDR3 spells CSVEDQRQAFLSTDTQYF. The CDR3 DNA reads TGCAGCGTTGAAGATCAAAGGCAGGCCTTCCTGAGCACAGATACGCAGTATTTT.

This clone was seen only a few times. The J gene is TRBJ1-3, the V gene TRBV10-3; 9 nucleotides match TRBD1. Looked up from germline, CDR1 is ENHRY and CDR2 is SYGVKD. The V and J ends lost 3 bases and 2 bases, in that order; junction bases with no gene match: 2. The CDR3 is 15 amino acids. The CDR3 region is CAISERQGAGNTIYF. The CDR3 nucleotides read TGTGCCATCAGTGAAAGACAGGGGGCTGGAAACACCATATATTTT.

The J gene is TRBJ1-2, the V gene TRBV28, with TRBD1 matching 7 bases. CDR1 is MDHEN and CDR2 is SYDVKM in the germline V gene. The CDR3 runs 15 residues. Unmatched junction bases numbered 9, after V lost 7 bases and J lost 1 base. The CDR3 coding sequence is TGTGCCAGCAATCCCCGGGACAGAATTAACTATGGCTACACCTTC. This gives the protein CASNPRDRINYGYTF.

This chain links TRBV9 with TRBJ1-6; 7 bases are shared with TRBD1. V lost 2 bases, J lost 5 bases, and 4 bases stayed unmatched. Germline CDR1 and CDR2: SGDLS and YYNGEE. The CDR3 extends over 15 amino acids. DNA for the CDR3: TGTGCCAGCAGCGTTGACAGGGTAGATAATTCACCCCTCCACTTT. This gives the protein CASSVDRVDNSPLHF.

The V gene is TRBV12-5, the J gene TRBJ1-1; D gene uncertain. The germline gives CDR1 LGHNT, CDR2 FRNRAP. The CDR3 totals 15 residues. Trimming took off 0 bases at V and 5 bases at J, with 13 bases between the two ends. CDR3 sequence (DNA): TGTGCTAGTGGTTTGGTACTCCGGTCGGGAACTGAAGCTTTCTTT. Its translation: CASGLVLRSGTEAFF.

V and J are TRBV18 and TRBJ1-1, with 9 bases aligning to TRBD1. The CDR3 runs to 15 residues. V was clipped by 3 bases and J by 1 base; unmatched bases: 3. Germline V gene data show CDR1 as KGHSH and CDR2 as LQKENI. CDR3 region: CASSPRTGENTEAFF. The CDR3 DNA reads as TGTGCCAGCTCACCTCGGACAGGGGAGAACACTGAAGCTTTCTTT.

This clone was seen a single time. This chain joins TRBV28 and TRBJ1-2, with 11 bases that match TRBD1. V dropped 1 base and J dropped 4; count of bases not matched to a gene: 8. This CDR3 is built from 17 residues. Germline CDR1 is MDHEN and CDR2 is SYDVKM. The CDR3 is CASSLLGQGGAIYGYTF. For the CDR3, the DNA is TGTGCCAGCAGTTTATTGGGACAGGGGGGAGCTATCTATGGCTACACCTTC.

The chain joins TRBV2 to TRBJ2-5; D is undetermined. The CDR3 sequence is 13 residues long. Deletions cut 4 bases from V and 5 bases from J, with 11 bases between. Germline V gene lookup returns CDR1 SNHLY and CDR2 FYNNEI. The CDR3 protein is CASSVDLRETQYF. The CDR3 coding sequence is TGTGCCAGCAGTGTCGACTTGCGCGAGACCCAGTACTTC.

The rearrangement uses TRBV7-9 and TRBJ2-4; D is perhaps TRBD1 (5 bases). The V and J ends lost 4 bases and 9 bases respectively, with 13 bases between them. CDR3 length: 13 residues. The germline V gene encodes CDR1 SEHNR and CDR2 FQNEAQ (reference sequence). In DNA, the CDR3 is TGTGCCAGCAGCTACGCAGGGTTGGTCATTCAGTACTTC. Translating gives CASSYAGLVIQYF.

This chain links TRBV19 with TRBJ2-7; weak D call: TRBD1 (5 bases). Germline CDR1 LNHDA, CDR2 SQIVND (reference sequence). Deletions cut 8 bases from V and 0 bases from J, with 20 bases between. The CDR3 length is 16 residues. In DNA form, the CDR3 reads TGTGCCAGTGGAGAAGGGGTCGGGCGCAGCTCCTACGAGCAGTACTTC. This translates into CASGEGVGRSSYEQYF.

This chain uses TRBV30 with TRBJ2-2; D call uncertain. Trimming took 4 bases from V and 0 from J, leaving 12 bases between them. Germline CDR1 GTSNPN, CDR2 SVGIG (reference sequence). The CDR3 covers 15 residues. The CDR3 sequence is CAWTSPESNTGELFF. The CDR3, as DNA: TGTGCCTGGACCTCCCCGGAGTCGAACACCGGGGAGCTGTTTTTT.

The sample holds a few counts of this clone. V and J are TRBV2 and TRBJ1-4; the match to TRBD1 covers 7 bases. The V gene's germline CDR1 is SNHLY and CDR2 FYNNEI. The CDR3 length is 14 residues. After removal of 6 bases from V and 3 bases from J, the junction contained 4 bases not matched to a gene. In DNA form, the CDR3 reads TGTGCCAGCAGCAAACAGGGGTCTAATGAAAAACTGTTTTTT. Amino acids: CASSKQGSNEKLFF.

This clone was detected only once. The chain uses TRBV24-1 and TRBJ1-4; TRBD1 matches 8 bases. Germline V CDR1 and CDR2: KGHDR, SFDVKD. The CDR3 consists of 14 residues. Trimming took 4 bases from V and 7 from J; bases not matched to a gene: 4. CDR3 in DNA: TGTGCCACCAGTGAGACAGGGGCTGGTGAAAAACTGTTTTTT. It is translated as CATSETGAGEKLFF.

The chain joins TRBV6-5 to TRBJ2-3, with 8 bases fitting TRBD2. Germline CDR1 reads MNHEY; CDR2 reads SVGAGI. This CDR3 is 16 amino acids long. The J segment lost 4 bases and the V segment lost 2 bases, leaving 8 bases of the junction unmatched. CDR3 nucleotide sequence: TGTGCCAGCAGTTACGAGGGCGGGAGGAAGGCAGATACGCAGTATTTT. This translates into CASSYEGGRKADTQYF.

The chain joins TRBV29-1 to TRBJ2-2; D not resolved. Germline loops: CDR1 SQVTM, CDR2 ANQGSEA. The CDR3 is 15 amino acids. Trimming removed 5 bases from V and 0 bases from J, with 13 bases in between. CDR3 loop: CSVPMTSTNTGELFF. The CDR3 DNA reads TGCAGCGTTCCAATGACAAGCACGAACACCGGGGAGCTGTTTTTT.

J is TRBJ1-2 and V is TRBV20-1, with D perhaps TRBD1 (6 bases). Germline values: CDR1 DFQATT, CDR2 SNEGSKA (reference sequence). Trimming left V 3 bases short and J 9 bases short, with 11 bases between. CDR3 length: 11 residues. The CDR3 nucleotides read TGCAGTGCTAGTCTGGGGGCTCGCTACACCTTC. This gives the protein CSASLGARYTF.

The chain combines TRBV5-4 with TRBJ2-2; no definite D call. CDR3 length: 12 residues. Trimming pared 9 bases from V and 1 base from J, leaving 7 bases between. Germline loops: CDR1 SGHNT, CDR2 YYREEE (reference sequence). The CDR3 reads CATSGNTGELFF. The CDR3 bases are TGTGCCACCTCAGGGAACACCGGGGAGCTGTTTTTT. The whole variable domain, remainder taken from reference TRBV5-4 and TRBJ2-2, is ETGVTQSPTHLIKTRGQQVTLRCSSQSGHNTVSWYQQALGQGPQFIFQYYREEENGRGNFPPRFSGLQFPNYSSELNVNALELDDSALYLCATSGNTGELFFGEGSRLTVL.

The V gene is TRBV9, the J gene TRBJ2-7; 9 bases map to TRBD1. The junction had 9 bases not matched to a gene; V was cut back by 4 bases and J by 4 bases. The germline V gene encodes CDR1 SGDLS and CDR2 YYNGEE. The CDR3 runs 15 residues. Here the CDR3 reads CASSRTTGTGYEQYF. The CDR3 DNA sequence: TGTGCCAGCAGCCGAACAACAGGGACAGGGTACGAGCAGTACTTC.

This chain joins TRBV9 and TRBJ1-2; D is undetermined. This CDR3 has 17 residues. Trimming cost V 0 bases and J 5 bases, with 20 bases left between them. Germline V gives CDR1 SGDLS, CDR2 YYNGEE. Here the CDR3 reads CASSVAYTPTDPYGYTF. The CDR3 bases are TGTGCCAGCAGCGTAGCCTACACCCCAACAGATCCTTATGGCTACACCTTC.

The chain uses TRBV6-1 and TRBJ2-3; 7 bases are shared with TRBD1. V shed 2 bases, J shed 0 bases, and the junction held 5 bases outside the gene matches. This CDR3 region has 16 residues. Looked up from germline, CDR1 is MNHNS and CDR2 is SASEGT. The CDR3: CASSEWDSPSTDTQYF. The DNA for the CDR3 is TGTGCCAGCAGTGAATGGGACAGCCCTAGCACAGATACGCAGTATTTT.

The genes are TRBV7-9 and TRBJ2-1; 10 positions match TRBD2. V dropped 1 base and J dropped 3; count of bases not matched to a gene: 6. Germline V lookup: CDR1 SEHNR, CDR2 FQNEAQ (reference sequence). The CDR3 is 17 amino acids. The CDR3 loop is CASSLVASGRSYNEQFF. The CDR3 bases are TGTGCCAGCAGCTTAGTGGCTAGCGGGAGAAGCTACAATGAGCAGTTCTTC.

The chain is built from TRBV6-1 and TRBJ1-4; D not certain. Trimming shortened V by 3 bases and J by 7 bases, and 6 bases separated the two germline ends. Germline-derived CDR1 and CDR2 are MNHNS and SASEGT. The CDR3 is 12 residues long. CDR3 nucleotides: TGTGCCAGCAGTGACCCGGGTGAAAAACTGTTTTTT. Protein product: CASSDPGEKLFF.

The chain carries TRBV5-1 and TRBJ1-3; D remains ambiguous. The CDR3 contains 15 residues. Germline CDR1 SGHRS, CDR2 YFSETQ. V was pared by 4 bases and J by 0 bases, with 11 bases between. The CDR3 is CASSLFSGSGNTIYF. DNA of the CDR3: TGCGCCAGCAGCCTTTTCTCCGGCTCTGGAAACACCATATATTTT.

V is TRBV5-1 and J is TRBJ2-2, with D possibly TRBD2 on 5 matching bases. The germline V gene encodes CDR1 SGHRS and CDR2 YFSETQ. This CDR3 region has 17 residues. V was trimmed by 3 bases and J by 4 bases, leaving 19 bases between them. CDR3 coding DNA: TGCGCCAGCAGCTCCGACCCCCCCAGCCGGGGCACCGGGGAGCTGTTTTTT. Its protein is CASSSDPPSRGTGELFF. Filled out from reference TRBV5-1 and TRBJ2-2, the complete variable domain reads KAGVTQTPRYLIKTRGQQVTLSCSPISGHRSVSWYQQTPGQGLQFLFEYFSETQRNKGNFPGRFSGRQFSNSRSEMNVSTLELGDSALYLCASSSDPPSRGTGELFFGEGSRLTVL.